This entry lists 18 T cell receptor beta chains sequenced from one sample in a study of T cell repertoires in cytomegalovirus infection. A single record per CDR3 protein comes from TCRdb applying MiXCR to the reads. The data hold around 170,000 distinct CDR3 sequences, with 13% to 15% observed a single time. The sequenced material came from PBMCs. The receptors here all came from a human donor in good health (CMV status not recorded). Some clones in this sample may be carry-over from other donors' samples.

This sequence joins TRBV20-1 and TRBJ1-6, with unresolved D. V was clipped by 4 bases and J by 6 bases, with 16 bases between them. The CDR3 sequence is 15 residues long. CDR1 is DFQATT and CDR2 is SNEGSKA in the germline V gene (reference sequence). CDR3 protein: CSATRLGNPNSPLHF. The CDR3 nucleotides are TGCAGTGCTACTCGCCTGGGGAACCCTAATTCACCCCTCCACTTT.

By frequency in the sample, this clonotype is medium-sized. J is TRBJ2-1 and V is TRBV7-3; tentatively, D is TRBD2 (5 bases). The V gene lost 1 base and the J gene lost 0 bases, with 22 bases spanning the gap. CDR1 and CDR2 (germline): SGHTA, FQGTGA. CDR3 size: 20 residues. In nucleotides, the CDR3 is TGTGCCAGCAGCTTAATCGAGATTATGGGAGAGAGCGTCTCCTACAATGAGCAGTTCTTC. This sequence encodes CASSLIEIMGESVSYNEQFF.

This clonotype was found many times. The rearrangement links TRBV7-2 to TRBJ2-7, with 11 nucleotides matching TRBD1. With V trimmed by 4 bases and J by 5 bases, 7 bases remained unmatched. Germline loops: CDR1 SGHTA, CDR2 FQGNSA. The CDR3 loop spans 15 amino acids. The CDR3 loop is CASSWFPGQGDEQYF. The CDR3 DNA reads as TGTGCCAGCAGCTGGTTCCCGGGACAGGGGGACGAGCAGTACTTC.

The J gene is TRBJ2-2, the V gene TRBV6-2 or TRBV6-3; no firm D call. The germline CDR1 and CDR2 sequences are MNHEY and SVGEGT. The ends were cut back, 7 bases at V and 0 bases at J, with 12 bases in the middle. This CDR3 region has 15 residues. In DNA form, the CDR3 reads TGTGCCAGCATCAAAGAGCCTTCGAACACCGGGGAGCTGTTTTTT. It is translated as CASIKEPSNTGELFF.

This clonotype was seen at least ten times. The chain couples TRBV19 to TRBJ1-1, with 7 bases lining up with TRBD1. Germline V gene lookup returns CDR1 LNHDA and CDR2 SQIVND (reference sequence). The J segment lost 8 bases and the V segment lost 6 bases, leaving 6 bases of the junction unmatched. This CDR3 contains 12 residues. The CDR3 protein is CASSYIGGEAFF. CDR3 sequence (DNA): TGTGCCAGTAGCTACATAGGGGGCGAAGCTTTCTTT.

This clonotype was counted only a few times. The rearrangement uses TRBV5-6 and TRBJ1-5, with TRBD1 identical over 7 bases. V gave up 2 bases and J gave up 0 bases; unmatched junction bases: 2. Germline-derived CDR1 and CDR2 are SGHDT and YYEEEE. There are 15 residues in the CDR3. CDR3: CASSFRTGSNQPQHF. The CDR3 nucleotides are TGTGCCAGCAGCTTTCGGACAGGTAGCAATCAGCCCCAGCATTTT.

This clonotype has only a few counts. The chain is built from TRBV6-1 and TRBJ1-5, with D unclear. This CDR3 spans 15 amino acids. V was trimmed by 4 bases and J by 0 bases, leaving 10 bases between them. Per the germline V gene, CDR1 is MNHNS and CDR2 is SASEGT. In nucleotides, the CDR3 is TGTGCCAGCAGTGGAGGGTACAATAGCAATCAGCCCCAGCATTTT. It specifies CASSGGYNSNQPQHF.

This clonotype was counted at least ten times. The V gene is TRBV28, the J gene TRBJ2-3, with 10 bases fitting TRBD2. The CDR3 length is 15 residues. The germline V gene encodes CDR1 MDHEN and CDR2 SYDVKM. V trimming: 7 bases; J trimming: 4 bases; junction bases outside the gene matches: 8. The CDR3 sequence: CASIPGLAFADTQYF. For the CDR3, the DNA is TGTGCCAGCATCCCGGGACTAGCGTTTGCAGATACGCAGTATTTT.

This clonotype was seen ten or more times. This chain joins TRBV12-3 or TRBV12-4 and TRBJ1-3; D might be TRBD1 (5 bases). The V end lost 4 bases, the J end lost 0 bases, and 7 bases lay between the germline ends. This CDR3 is built from 14 residues. The CDR3 nucleotides read TGTGCCAGCAGTTGGGGCAGCTCTGGAAACACCATATATTTT. Amino acid sequence: CASSWGSSGNTIYF.

The table lists this clonotype with many counts. The gene calls are TRBV28 and TRBJ1-5; 10 bases match TRBD1. Germline values: CDR1 MDHEN, CDR2 SYDVKM. J was trimmed by 5 bases and V by 4 bases; bases with no gene match: 8. The CDR3 totals 16 residues. CDR3 coding DNA: TGTGCCAGCAGTTCCCCCCGACAGGGGGCATATCAGCCCCAGCATTTT. This gives the protein CASSSPRQGAYQPQHF.

This clonotype was counted at least ten times. The genes are TRBV7-2 and TRBJ1-3; D unresolved. The V gene lost 5 bases and the J gene lost 0 bases, with 14 bases spanning the gap. The CDR3 has 16 residues. Germline assignment: CDR1 SGHTA and CDR2 FQGNSA. Here the CDR3 DNA reads TGTGCCAGCAGCCTTAAACCCGTCCTCTCTGGAAACACCATATATTTT. Protein product: CASSLKPVLSGNTIYF. Variable domain in full (rest from reference TRBV7-2 and TRBJ1-3): GAGVSQSPSNKVTEKGKDVELRCDPISGHTALYWYRQSLGQGLEFLIYFQGNSAPDKSGLPSDRFSAERTGGSVSTLTIQRTQQEDSAVYLCASSLKPVLSGNTIYFGEGSWLTVV.

DNA of the CDR3: TGCGCCAGCAGCTTGTTCGGGGGCGACACCGGGGAGCTGTTTTTT. Its protein product is CASSLFGGDTGELFF. This sequence joins TRBV5-1 and TRBJ2-2; D is perhaps TRBD1 or TRBD2 (6 bases each). Germline V gene sequence: CDR1 SGHRS, CDR2 YFSETQ. Trimming left V 1 base short and J 3 bases short, with 10 bases between. This CDR3 is built from 15 residues.

This clonotype was seen many times. This chain connects TRBV7-3 to TRBJ2-5; TRBD2 matches 10 bases. The CDR3 runs 15 residues. CDR1 and CDR2 from the germline V gene are SGHTA and FQGTGA. V was clipped by 3 bases and J by 5 bases; unmatched bases: 6. CDR3 residues: CASSFGASGSETQYF. The CDR3, as DNA: TGTGCCAGCAGCTTCGGGGCTAGCGGGAGTGAGACCCAGTACTTC. The variable domain in full, with the rest retrieved from reference TRBV7-3 and TRBJ2-5, is GAGVSQTPSNKVTEKGKYVELRCDPISGHTALYWYRQSLGQGPEFLIYFQGTGAADDSGLPNDRFFAVRPEGSVSTLKIQRTERGDSAVYLCASSFGASGSETQYFGPGTRLLVL.

This clonotype was picked up many times. The rearrangement links TRBV7-2 to TRBJ2-4, with unresolved D. Germline CDR1 reads SGHTA; CDR2 reads FQGNSA. The CDR3 extends over 17 amino acids. V was cut by 5 bases and J by 0 bases, with 17 bases left in between. The CDR3 here is CASSALHRNLAKNIQYF. The CDR3 nucleotides are TGTGCCAGCAGCGCCCTACACAGAAATCTAGCCAAAAACATTCAGTACTTC. Full variable domain (outside the CDR3, taken from reference TRBV7-2 and TRBJ2-4): GAGVSQSPSNKVTEKGKDVELRCDPISGHTALYWYRQSLGQGLEFLIYFQGNSAPDKSGLPSDRFSAERTGGSVSTLTIQRTQQEDSAVYLCASSALHRNLAKNIQYFGAGTRLSVL.

This clonotype was detected many times. The gene calls are TRBV6-5 and TRBJ2-3; D is perhaps TRBD1 or TRBD2 (7 bases each). V dropped 2 bases and J dropped 6 bases, with 9 bases sitting between them. This CDR3 is built from 13 residues. In germline, CDR1 is MNHEY, CDR2 SVGAGI. CDR3 DNA: TGTGCCAGCAGTTACCAGGGGGGGGATACGCAGTATTTT. This translates into CASSYQGGDTQYF.

This clonotype showed up just a few times. V is TRBV20-1 and J is TRBJ1-5, with D hard to call. This CDR3 contains 15 residues. V was clipped by 0 bases and J by 5 bases, with 14 bases between them. Germline lookup yields CDR1 DFQATT and CDR2 SNEGSKA (reference sequence). CDR3 residues: CSARDVGKRDQPQHF. The CDR3 nucleotides are TGCAGTGCTAGAGATGTAGGAAAAAGGGATCAGCCCCAGCATTTT.

This clonotype has more than one count but fewer than ten. The J gene is TRBJ2-5, the V gene TRBV12-3 or TRBV12-4; D remains unclear. The CDR3 extends over 13 amino acids. The V gene lost 1 base and the J gene lost 7 bases, with 10 bases spanning the gap. The CDR3 loop reads CASSLGLKGTQYF. The CDR3 bases are TGTGCCAGCAGTTTAGGGCTTAAGGGGACCCAGTACTTC.

This chain connects TRBV7-7 to TRBJ2-5, with D tentatively TRBD2 (6 bases). Germline loops: CDR1 SSHAT, CDR2 FNYEAQ (reference sequence). The CDR3 consists of 15 residues. This CDR3 is CASVPVEGLGETQYF. The CDR3 nucleotides read TGTGCTAGCGTTCCTGTGGAGGGACTGGGAGAGACCCAGTACTTC.